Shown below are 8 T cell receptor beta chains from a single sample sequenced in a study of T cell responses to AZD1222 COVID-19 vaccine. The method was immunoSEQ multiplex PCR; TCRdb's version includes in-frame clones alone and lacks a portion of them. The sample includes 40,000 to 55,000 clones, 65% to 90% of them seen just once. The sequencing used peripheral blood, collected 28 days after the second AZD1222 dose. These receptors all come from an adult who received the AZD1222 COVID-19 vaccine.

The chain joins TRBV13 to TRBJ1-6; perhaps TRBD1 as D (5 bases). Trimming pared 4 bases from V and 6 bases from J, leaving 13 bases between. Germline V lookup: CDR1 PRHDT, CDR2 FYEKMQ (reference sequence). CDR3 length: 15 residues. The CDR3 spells CASSWRQGGNSPLHF. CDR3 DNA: TGTGCCAGCAGCTGGCGGCAGGGTGGTAATTCACCCCTCCACTTT.

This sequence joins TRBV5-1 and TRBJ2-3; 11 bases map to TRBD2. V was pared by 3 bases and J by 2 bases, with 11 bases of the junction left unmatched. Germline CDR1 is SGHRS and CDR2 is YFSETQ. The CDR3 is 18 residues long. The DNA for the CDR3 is TGCGCCAGCAGCTCACCTATAGCGGGAGGGCCCGTCACAGATACGCAGTATTTT. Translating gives CASSSPIAGGPVTDTQYF. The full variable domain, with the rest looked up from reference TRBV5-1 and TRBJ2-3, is KAGVTQTPRYLIKTRGQQVTLSCSPISGHRSVSWYQQTPGQGLQFLFEYFSETQRNKGNFPGRFSGRQFSNSRSEMNVSTLELGDSALYLCASSSPIAGGPVTDTQYFGPGTRLTVL.

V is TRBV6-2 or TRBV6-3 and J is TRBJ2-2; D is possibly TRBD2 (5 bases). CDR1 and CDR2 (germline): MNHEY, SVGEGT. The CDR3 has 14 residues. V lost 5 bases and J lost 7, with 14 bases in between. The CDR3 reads CASSQPWTDGELFF. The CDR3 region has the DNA TGTGCCAGCAGTCAACCGTGGACTGACGGGGAGCTGTTTTTT.

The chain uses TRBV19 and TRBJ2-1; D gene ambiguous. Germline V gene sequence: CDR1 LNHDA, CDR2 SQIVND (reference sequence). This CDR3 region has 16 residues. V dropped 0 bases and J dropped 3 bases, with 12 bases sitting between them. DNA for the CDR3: TGTGCCAGTAGTATAGAACCCGGCGTGTTCTACAATGAGCAGTTCTTC. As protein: CASSIEPGVFYNEQFF.

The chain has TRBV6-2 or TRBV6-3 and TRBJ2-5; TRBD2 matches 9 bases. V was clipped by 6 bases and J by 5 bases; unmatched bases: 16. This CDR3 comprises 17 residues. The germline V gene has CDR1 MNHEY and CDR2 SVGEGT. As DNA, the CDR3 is TGTGCCAGCAGCTTTTTGGCGGGAGGGATTGTGCGGGAGACCCAGTACTTC. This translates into CASSFLAGGIVRETQYF.

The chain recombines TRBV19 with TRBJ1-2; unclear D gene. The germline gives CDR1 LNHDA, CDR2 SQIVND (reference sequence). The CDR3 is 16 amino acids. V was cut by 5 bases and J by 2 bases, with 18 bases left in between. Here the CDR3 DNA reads TGTGCCAGTAGTCGGGCTCAGTCTCCCCCAAACTATGGCTACACCTTC. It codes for CASSRAQSPPNYGYTF.

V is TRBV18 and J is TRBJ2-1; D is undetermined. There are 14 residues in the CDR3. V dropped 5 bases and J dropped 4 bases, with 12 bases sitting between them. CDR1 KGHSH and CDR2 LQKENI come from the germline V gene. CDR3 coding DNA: TGTGCCAGCTCAGGCCTCGGGCTATACAATGAGCAGTTCTTC. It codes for CASSGLGLYNEQFF.

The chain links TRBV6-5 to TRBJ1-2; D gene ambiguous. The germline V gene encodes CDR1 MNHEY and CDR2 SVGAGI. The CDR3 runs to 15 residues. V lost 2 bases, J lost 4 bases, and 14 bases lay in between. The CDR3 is CASSYHRTKGYGYTF. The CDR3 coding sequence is TGTGCCAGCAGTTACCATAGGACCAAGGGCTATGGCTACACCTTC.